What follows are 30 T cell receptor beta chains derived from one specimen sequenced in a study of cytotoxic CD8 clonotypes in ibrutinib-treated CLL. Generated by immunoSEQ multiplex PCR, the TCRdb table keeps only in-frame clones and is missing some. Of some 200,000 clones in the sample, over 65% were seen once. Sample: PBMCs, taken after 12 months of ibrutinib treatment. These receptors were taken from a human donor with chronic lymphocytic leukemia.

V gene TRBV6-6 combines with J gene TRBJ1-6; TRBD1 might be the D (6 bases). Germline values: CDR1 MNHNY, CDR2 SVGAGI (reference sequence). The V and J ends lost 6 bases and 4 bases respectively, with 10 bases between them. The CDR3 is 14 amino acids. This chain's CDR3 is CASRTQGYNSPLHF. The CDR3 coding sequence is TGTGCCAGCAGAACGCAGGGGTATAATTCACCCCTCCACTTT.

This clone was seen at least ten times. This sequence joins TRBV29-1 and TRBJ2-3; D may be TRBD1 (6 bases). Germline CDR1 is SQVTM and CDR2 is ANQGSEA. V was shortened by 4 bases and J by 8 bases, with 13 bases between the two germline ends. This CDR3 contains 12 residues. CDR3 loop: CSVGGLGGTQYF. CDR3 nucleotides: TGCAGCGTTGGGGGGCTAGGGGGTACGCAGTATTTT.

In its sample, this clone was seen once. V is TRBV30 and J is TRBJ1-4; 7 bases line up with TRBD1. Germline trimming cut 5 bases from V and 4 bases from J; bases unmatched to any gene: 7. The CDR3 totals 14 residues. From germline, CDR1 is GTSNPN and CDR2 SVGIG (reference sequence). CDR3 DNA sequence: TGTGCCTGGTCGACCGGGACAGTTAATGAAAAACTGTTTTTT. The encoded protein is CAWSTGTVNEKLFF.

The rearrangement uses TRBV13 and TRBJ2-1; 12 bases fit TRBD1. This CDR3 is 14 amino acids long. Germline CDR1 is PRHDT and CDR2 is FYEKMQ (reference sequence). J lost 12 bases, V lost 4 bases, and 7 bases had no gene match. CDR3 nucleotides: TGTGCCAGCAGCTCGGGACAGGGGGCTAAGGTGCAGTTCTTC. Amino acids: CASSSGQGAKVQFF.

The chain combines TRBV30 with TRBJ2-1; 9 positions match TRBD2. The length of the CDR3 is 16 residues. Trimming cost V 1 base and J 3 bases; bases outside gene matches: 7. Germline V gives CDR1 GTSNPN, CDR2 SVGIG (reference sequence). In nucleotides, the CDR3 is TGTGCCTGGAGTGAGCGAGCGGGAGGAATCTACAATGAGCAGTTCTTC. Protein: CAWSERAGGIYNEQFF.

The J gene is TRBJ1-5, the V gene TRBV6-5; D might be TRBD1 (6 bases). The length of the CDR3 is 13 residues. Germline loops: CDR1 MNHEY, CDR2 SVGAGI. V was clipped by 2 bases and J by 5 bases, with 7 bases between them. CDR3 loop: CASSYQGHQPQHF. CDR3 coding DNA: TGTGCCAGCAGTTACCAGGGGCATCAGCCCCAGCATTTT.

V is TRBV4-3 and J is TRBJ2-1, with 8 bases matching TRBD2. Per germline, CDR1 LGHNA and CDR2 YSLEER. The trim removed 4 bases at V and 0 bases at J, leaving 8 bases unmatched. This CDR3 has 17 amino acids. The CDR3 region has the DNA TGCGCCAGCAGCCCCGGGACTAGTGGGAGCTCCTACAATGAGCAGTTCTTC. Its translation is CASSPGTSGSSYNEQFF.

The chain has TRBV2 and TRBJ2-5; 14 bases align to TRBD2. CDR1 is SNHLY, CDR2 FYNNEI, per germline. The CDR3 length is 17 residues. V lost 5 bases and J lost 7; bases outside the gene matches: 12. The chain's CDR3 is CASSKRLAGGFGGTQYF. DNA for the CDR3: TGTGCCAGCAGTAAGAGACTAGCGGGGGGGTTTGGAGGGACCCAGTACTTC.

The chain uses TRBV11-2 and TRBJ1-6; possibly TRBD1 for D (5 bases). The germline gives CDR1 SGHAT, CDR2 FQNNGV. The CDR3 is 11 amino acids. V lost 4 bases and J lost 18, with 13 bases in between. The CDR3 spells CASSWGGFSHF. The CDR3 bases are TGTGCCAGCAGCTGGGGGGGGTTTTCCCACTTT.

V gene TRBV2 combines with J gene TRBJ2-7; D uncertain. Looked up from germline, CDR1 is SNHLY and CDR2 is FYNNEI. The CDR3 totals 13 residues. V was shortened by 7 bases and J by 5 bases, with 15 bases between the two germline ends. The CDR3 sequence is CASTKGNFDEQYF. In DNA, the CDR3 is TGTGCCAGCACCAAAGGGAATTTCGACGAGCAGTACTTC.

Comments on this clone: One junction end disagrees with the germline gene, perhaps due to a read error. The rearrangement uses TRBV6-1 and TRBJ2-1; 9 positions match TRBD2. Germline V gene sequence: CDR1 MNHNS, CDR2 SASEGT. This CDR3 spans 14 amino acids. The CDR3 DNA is TGTGCCAGCACCTTAGGGACTAGCTACGATGAGCAGTTCTTC. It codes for CASTLGTSYDEQFF.

The CDR3 region has the DNA TGCGCCAGCGTGGCGGTCCCGACGGACAATGAGCAGTTCTTC. It specifies CASVAVPTDNEQFF. V is TRBV5-1 and J is TRBJ2-1; unclear D gene. Germline-derived CDR1 and CDR2 are SGHRS and YFSETQ. This CDR3 is 14 amino acids long. Trimming stripped 7 bases from V and 5 bases from J, with 16 bases between.

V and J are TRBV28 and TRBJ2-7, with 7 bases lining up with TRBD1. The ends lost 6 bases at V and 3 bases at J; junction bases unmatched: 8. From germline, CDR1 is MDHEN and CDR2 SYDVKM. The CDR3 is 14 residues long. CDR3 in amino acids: CASRAPGQRYEQYF. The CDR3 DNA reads TGTGCCAGCAGGGCCCCGGGACAGCGCTACGAGCAGTACTTC.

The CDR3 reads CASRQTGVKETQYF. CDR3 sequence (DNA): TGTGCCAGCAGGCAGACAGGGGTAAAAGAGACCCAGTACTTC. The chain recombines TRBV27 with TRBJ2-5; 8 bases map to TRBD1. Germline CDR1 MNHEY, CDR2 SMNVEV (reference sequence). V lost 6 bases to trimming and J lost 3 bases; unmatched junction nucleotides: 6. CDR3 size: 14 residues.

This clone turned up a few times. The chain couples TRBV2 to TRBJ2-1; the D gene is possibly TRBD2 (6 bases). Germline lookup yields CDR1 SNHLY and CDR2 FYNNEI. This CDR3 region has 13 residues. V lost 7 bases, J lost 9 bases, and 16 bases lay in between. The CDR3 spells CASKGRTKSEQFF. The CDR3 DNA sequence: TGTGCCAGCAAGGGCCGGACTAAATCTGAGCAGTTCTTC.

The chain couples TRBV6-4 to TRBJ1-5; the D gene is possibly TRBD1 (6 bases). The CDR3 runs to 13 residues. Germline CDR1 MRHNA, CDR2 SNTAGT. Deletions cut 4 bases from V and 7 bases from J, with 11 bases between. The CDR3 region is CASSARGFQPQHF. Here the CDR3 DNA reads TGTGCCAGCAGTGCCAGGGGATTCCAGCCCCAGCATTTT.

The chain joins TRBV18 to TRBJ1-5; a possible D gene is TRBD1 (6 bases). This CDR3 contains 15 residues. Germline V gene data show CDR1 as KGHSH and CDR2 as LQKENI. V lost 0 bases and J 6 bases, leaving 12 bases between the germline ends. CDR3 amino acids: CASSPPPGGSQPQHF. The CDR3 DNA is TGTGCCAGCTCACCACCCCCCGGGGGCAGTCAGCCCCAGCATTTT.

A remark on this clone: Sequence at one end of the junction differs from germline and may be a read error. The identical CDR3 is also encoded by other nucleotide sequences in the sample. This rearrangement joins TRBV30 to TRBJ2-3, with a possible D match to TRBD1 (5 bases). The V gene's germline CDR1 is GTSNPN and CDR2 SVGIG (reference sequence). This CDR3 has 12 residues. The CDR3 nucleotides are TGTGCCTGGAGTGTTGGAACAGGTACGCAGTATTTT. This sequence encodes CAWSVGTGTQYF.

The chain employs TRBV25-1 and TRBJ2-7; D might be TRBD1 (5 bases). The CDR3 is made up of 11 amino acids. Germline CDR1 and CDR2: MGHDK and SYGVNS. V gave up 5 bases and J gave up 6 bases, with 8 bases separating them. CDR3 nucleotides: TGTGCCAGCAGTCTAGGGGTCGAGCAGTACTTC. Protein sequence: CASSLGVEQYF.

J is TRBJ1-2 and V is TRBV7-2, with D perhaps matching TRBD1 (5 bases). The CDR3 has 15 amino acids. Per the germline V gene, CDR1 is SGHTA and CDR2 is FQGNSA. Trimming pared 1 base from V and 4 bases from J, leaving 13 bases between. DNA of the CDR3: TGTGCCAGCAGCTTAGGCCAGGGTTTGAGCTATGGCTACACCTTC. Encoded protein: CASSLGQGLSYGYTF. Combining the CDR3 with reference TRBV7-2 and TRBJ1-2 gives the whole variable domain GAGVSQSPSNKVTEKGKDVELRCDPISGHTALYWYRQSLGQGLEFLIYFQGNSAPDKSGLPSDRFSAERTGGSVSTLTIQRTQQEDSAVYLCASSLGQGLSYGYTFGSGTRLTVV.

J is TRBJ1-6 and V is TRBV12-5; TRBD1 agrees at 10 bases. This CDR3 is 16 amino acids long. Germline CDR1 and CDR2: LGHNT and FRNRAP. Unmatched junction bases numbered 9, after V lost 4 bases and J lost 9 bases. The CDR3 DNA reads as TGTGCTAGTGGTTCACCGGGACAGGGGAAGGCTTCACCCCTCCACTTT. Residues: CASGSPGQGKASPLHF.

Written as DNA, the CDR3 is TGTGCCAGCGGGACAGCCGCGTCTGGGGCCAACGTCCTGACTTTC. It specifies CASGTAASGANVLTF. This chain connects TRBV7-3 to TRBJ2-6; 7 positions match TRBD1. J was trimmed by 1 base and V by 8 bases; bases with no gene match: 5. The CDR3 runs 15 residues. The germline V gene has CDR1 SGHTA and CDR2 FQGTGA.

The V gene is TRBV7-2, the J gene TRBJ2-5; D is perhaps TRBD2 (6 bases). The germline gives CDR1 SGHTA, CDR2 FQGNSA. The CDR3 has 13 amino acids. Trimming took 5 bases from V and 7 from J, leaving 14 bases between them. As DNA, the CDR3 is TGTGCCAGCAGCCCCGGGTCCGGGGGGACCCAGTACTTC. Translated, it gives CASSPGSGGTQYF.

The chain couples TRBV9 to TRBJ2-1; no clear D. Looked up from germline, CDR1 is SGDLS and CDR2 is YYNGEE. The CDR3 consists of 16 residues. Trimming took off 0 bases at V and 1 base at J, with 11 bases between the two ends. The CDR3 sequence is CASSVGGSLSYNEQFF. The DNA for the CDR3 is TGTGCCAGCAGCGTAGGTGGGTCGCTTTCCTACAATGAGCAGTTCTTC.

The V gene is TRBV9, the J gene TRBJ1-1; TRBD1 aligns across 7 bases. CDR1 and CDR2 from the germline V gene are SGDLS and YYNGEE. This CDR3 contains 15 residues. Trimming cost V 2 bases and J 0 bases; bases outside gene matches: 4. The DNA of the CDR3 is TGTGCCAGCAGCGTTACAGGGGAGATGAACACTGAAGCTTTCTTT. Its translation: CASSVTGEMNTEAFF.

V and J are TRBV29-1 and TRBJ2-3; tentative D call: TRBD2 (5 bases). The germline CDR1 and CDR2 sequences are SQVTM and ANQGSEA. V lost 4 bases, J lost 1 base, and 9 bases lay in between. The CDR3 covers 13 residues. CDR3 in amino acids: CSVGGARTDTQYF. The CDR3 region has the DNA TGCAGCGTTGGGGGAGCCCGCACAGATACGCAGTATTTT.

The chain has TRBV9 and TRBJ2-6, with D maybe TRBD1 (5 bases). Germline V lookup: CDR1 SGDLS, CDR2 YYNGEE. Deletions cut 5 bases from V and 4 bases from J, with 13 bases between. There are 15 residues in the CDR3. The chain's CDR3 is CASRAGFSGANVLTF. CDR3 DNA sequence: TGTGCCAGCAGGGCAGGGTTTTCAGGGGCCAACGTCCTGACTTTC.

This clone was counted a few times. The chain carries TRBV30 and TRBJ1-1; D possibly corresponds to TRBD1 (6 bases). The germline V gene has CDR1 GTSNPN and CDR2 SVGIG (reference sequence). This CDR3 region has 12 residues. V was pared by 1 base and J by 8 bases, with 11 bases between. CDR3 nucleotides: TGTGCCTGGAGTGCAACAGGGCCAGAAGCTTTCTTT. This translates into CAWSATGPEAFF.

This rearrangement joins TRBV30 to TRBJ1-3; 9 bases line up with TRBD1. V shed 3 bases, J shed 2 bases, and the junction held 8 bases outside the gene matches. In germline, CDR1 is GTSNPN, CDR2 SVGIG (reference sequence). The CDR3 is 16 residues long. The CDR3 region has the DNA TGTGCCTGGAGGAGGACAGGGGTTGGAGCTGGAAACACCATATATTTT. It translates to CAWRRTGVGAGNTIYF.

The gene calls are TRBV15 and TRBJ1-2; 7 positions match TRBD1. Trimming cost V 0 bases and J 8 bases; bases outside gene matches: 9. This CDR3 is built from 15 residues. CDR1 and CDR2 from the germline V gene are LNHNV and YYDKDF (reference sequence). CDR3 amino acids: CATSRDQGGGEGYTF. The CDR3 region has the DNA TGTGCCACCAGCAGAGATCAGGGAGGGGGCGAAGGCTACACCTTC.